The next 19 T cell receptor beta chains were all read from a single sample in a study of tumor-infiltrating lymphocytes in primary liver carcinoma. The authors took blood RNA from unsorted whole blood and also extracted germline DNA. With around 450 ng total RNA as template and a constant-region primer, TCR beta cDNA was made. Sequencing libraries for TCR beta derived from three nested multiplex PCR rounds that used slightly modified ARM-PCR. Researchers ran the first two PCR rounds for approximately 10 cycles each with TRBV1-TRBV30 forward primers and a C-beta reverse primer. TCRdb called the multiplex PCR reads again in MiXCR, with one record for every CDR3 protein. The repertoire holds around 210,000 distinct CDR3 sequences, approximately 65% seen once, with 6% to 8.5% in the top ten. The sequenced material came from peripheral blood. The source of these receptors is a woman in her sixties or seventies with primary liver carcinoma and hepatitis B virus infection.

About this clonotype: Without the conserved terminal phenylalanine or tryptophan, this CDR3 likely stems from a read error. J is TRBJ2-1 and V is TRBV11-2; D is perhaps TRBD2 (6 bases). The germline gives CDR1 SGHAT, CDR2 FQNNGV. The CDR3 runs to 17 residues. Trimming removed 9 bases from V and 6 bases from J, with 27 bases in between. For the CDR3, the DNA is TGTGCCAGTAGCGACGGAACGGGGGTCAGGTCGGCCAATGAGCAGTTCATC. As protein: CASSDGTGVRSANEQFI.

As to this clonotype: In this CDR3 the conserved last residue, phenylalanine or tryptophan, is missing, so a read error is likely. CDR3 DNA: TGTGCCAGCAGCTTAGATGGGGGGACAGAGGTCGATACGCAGTATTAT. It is translated as CASSLDGGTEVDTQYY. The J gene is TRBJ2-3, the V gene TRBV11-3, with a possible D match to TRBD1 (7 bases). Germline CDR1 is SGHNT and CDR2 is YENEEA. This CDR3 is 16 amino acids long. V was shortened by 0 bases and J by 6 bases, with 16 bases between the two germline ends.

V is TRBV11-2 and J is TRBJ1-5; D gene uncertain. Germline V gene lookup returns CDR1 SGHAT and CDR2 FQNNGV. The CDR3 sequence is 15 residues long. In DNA, the CDR3 is TGTACTAGCAGCTTATTTGGGGTCAGCAATCAGCCCCAGCATTTT. It translates to CTSSLFGVSNQPQHF.

Turning to this clonotype: Lacking the conserved final phenylalanine or tryptophan, this CDR3 likely reflects a read error. The CDR3 DNA is TGTGCCTGCAGTTACTCGAGGGCGGCACATGGCTACACCCTC. Amino acids: CACSYSRAAHGYTL. This chain uses TRBV6-5 with TRBJ1-2; D is ambiguous. Germline V gene lookup returns CDR1 MNHEY and CDR2 SVGAGI. There are 14 residues in the CDR3.

This clonotype was counted many times. The J gene is TRBJ1-2, the V gene TRBV6-5, with D uncertain. Trimming took 2 bases from V and 6 from J, leaving 19 bases between them. The CDR3 runs to 16 residues. From germline, CDR1 is MNHEY and CDR2 SVGAGI. CDR3 amino acids: CASSYGGSFPSDGYTF. The CDR3 nucleotides are TGTGCCAGCAGTTACGGCGGGTCCTTTCCGTCGGATGGCTACACCTTC.

Points on this clonotype: One end of the junction varies from germline; a read error may be responsible. The chain uses TRBV11-3 and TRBJ2-7; D is undetermined. Per germline, CDR1 SGHNT and CDR2 YENEEA. The CDR3 has 14 residues. The CDR3, as DNA: TGTGCTAGCAGCCTCCATGGGAAAACCTACGGGCAGTACTTC. It encodes CASSLHGKTYGQYF.

On this clonotype itself: An end of the junction differs from the germline gene, which may be a read error. This chain joins TRBV12-3 or TRBV12-4 and TRBJ2-3; tentatively, D is TRBD1 or TRBD2 (5 bases each). The CDR3 contains 15 residues. CDR3 DNA sequence: TGTGCCAGCAGGCAACAGGAGGCATACACAGATACGCACTATTTT. It encodes CASRQQEAYTDTHYF.

V gene TRBV29-1 combines with J gene TRBJ2-7; the match to TRBD1 covers 9 bases. This CDR3 spans 14 amino acids. Germline CDR1 is SQVTM and CDR2 is ANQGSEA. CDR3 bases: TGCAACGTGGGACAGGGAGTCAGATCCTACGAGCAGTACTTC. Translating gives CNVGQGVRSYEQYF.

In regard to this clonotype: Its ends do not fully match the called genes, so a read error is possible. The rearrangement links TRBV11-2 to TRBJ2-2, with TRBD2 identical over 7 bases. Germline CDR1 is SGHAT and CDR2 is FQNNGV. The CDR3 is 15 residues long. CDR3 sequence: CASILPRLAAGEMFF. DNA for the CDR3: TGTGCCAGCATCCTACCCAGACTAGCAGCCGGGGAGATGTTTTTT.

This clonotype occurred once. The rearrangement links TRBV6-2 or TRBV6-3 to TRBJ2-7; 12 positions agree with TRBD2. This CDR3 has 15 residues. With V trimmed by 10 bases and J by 3 bases, 10 bases remained unmatched. The germline gives CDR1 MNHEY, CDR2 SVGEGT. The CDR3 region is CAIGDGTSGFYEQYF. CDR3 bases: TGTGCCATCGGCGACGGGACTAGCGGGTTCTACGAGCAGTACTTC.

This rearrangement joins TRBV11-2 to TRBJ2-1, with 7 bases aligning to TRBD2. The CDR3 runs to 15 residues. V dropped 4 bases and J dropped 5; count of bases not matched to a gene: 8. CDR1 is SGHAT and CDR2 is FQNNGV in the germline V gene. The CDR3 nucleotides are TGTGCCAGCAGCTGGTACAGCGGGATTAACAATGAGCAGTTCTTC. As protein: CASSWYSGINNEQFF.

This clonotype came up a few times. The junction departs from germline at one end; a sequencing error may be responsible. CDR3 in DNA: TGTGGCAGCAGTCCTGGGACCGGCTCCTACAATGAGCAGTTCTTC. Translated: CGSSPGTGSYNEQFF. The chain carries TRBV11-3 and TRBJ2-1; D assignment may be TRBD1 or TRBD2 (5 bases each). This CDR3 has 15 residues. Per the germline V gene, CDR1 is SGHNT and CDR2 is YENEEA. The full variable domain, completed using reference TRBV11-3 and TRBJ2-1, is EAGVVQSPRYKIIEKKQPVAFWCNPISGHNTLYWYLQNLGQGPELLIRYENEEAVDDSQLPKDRFSAERLKGVDSTLKIQPAELGDSAVYLCGSSPGTGSYNEQFFGPGTRLTVL.

For this clonotype: A much larger clone lies one base from this, so it may be a read error. The rearrangement links TRBV12-5 to TRBJ2-1; 9 positions agree with TRBD2. Germline assignment: CDR1 LGHNT and CDR2 FRNRAP. This CDR3 is built from 15 residues. The CDR3 DNA reads TGTGCTAGTGGTTCACGACTAGCGGACCTCAATGAGCAGCTCTTC. Amino acids: CASGSRLADLNEQLF.

The chain uses TRBV11-1 and TRBJ2-7; D is unresolved. Germline values: CDR1 SGHAT, CDR2 FQDESV (reference sequence). This CDR3 comprises 12 residues. The CDR3 here is CARSLNSYEQYF. CDR3 coding DNA: TGTGCTAGGAGCTTAAACAGCTACGAGCAGTACTTC. Full variable domain (rest looked up from reference TRBV11-1 and TRBJ2-7): EAEVAQSPRYKITEKSQAVAFWCDPISGHATLYWYRQILGQGPELLVQFQDESVVDDSQLPKDRFSAERLKGVDSTLKIQPAELGDSAMYLCARSLNSYEQYFGPGTRLTVT.

As concerns this clonotype: One end of the junction varies from germline; a read error may be responsible. V is TRBV11-2 and J is TRBJ2-7; the D is unclear. The CDR3 extends over 15 amino acids. The germline V gene has CDR1 SGHAT and CDR2 FQNNGV. The CDR3 DNA is TGTGCAAGCAGCTTAGATTTCCAGAACACCTACGAGCAGTACTTC. Protein product: CASSLDFQNTYEQYF.

As for this clonotype: A much bigger clone sits one base away, suggesting this may be a read error. The J gene is TRBJ2-2, the V gene TRBV6-6; D gene unclear. The germline V gene encodes CDR1 MNHNY and CDR2 SVGAGI (reference sequence). The CDR3 runs to 17 residues. CDR3 nucleotide sequence: TGTGCCGGCAGTTACCTAATAGATAGGCACCTCACCGGGGAGCTGTTTTTT. Translating gives CAGSYLIDRHLTGELFF.

Remarks on this clonotype: This may be a read error: a much more frequent sequence differs by one nucleotide. CDR3 nucleotides: TGTGCTAGTGGTCCGGGACTAGCGGGAGAGTGGGATGAGCAGTTCTTC. It specifies CASGPGLAGEWDEQFF. The chain employs TRBV12-5 and TRBJ2-1; the match to TRBD2 covers 14 bases. CDR3 length: 16 residues. Trimming removed 5 bases from V and 8 bases from J; junction bases left unmatched: 8. Per germline, CDR1 LGHNT and CDR2 FRNRAP.

Concerning this clonotype: This may be a read error: a much more frequent sequence differs by one nucleotide. The chain combines TRBV13 with TRBJ2-5, with D perhaps matching TRBD2 (5 bases). There are 14 residues in the CDR3. Germline assignment: CDR1 PRHDT and CDR2 FYEKMQ (reference sequence). V lost 5 bases, J lost 5 bases, and 15 bases lay in between. CDR3 coding DNA: TGTGCCAGCAGCGCGTCGGCTAGCAGGGAGACCCAGTACTTC. Amino acids: CASSASASRETQYF.

Remarks on this clonotype: It may be a read error: a sequence one base away is much more abundant. The J gene is TRBJ2-1, the V gene TRBV14; tentative D call: TRBD2 (5 bases). The CDR3 has 14 amino acids. Germline values: CDR1 SGHDN, CDR2 FVKESK. As DNA, the CDR3 is TGTGTCAGCAGCCAAGAAACTAGCTACAATGAGCAGTTCTTC. Encoded protein: CVSSQETSYNEQFF.